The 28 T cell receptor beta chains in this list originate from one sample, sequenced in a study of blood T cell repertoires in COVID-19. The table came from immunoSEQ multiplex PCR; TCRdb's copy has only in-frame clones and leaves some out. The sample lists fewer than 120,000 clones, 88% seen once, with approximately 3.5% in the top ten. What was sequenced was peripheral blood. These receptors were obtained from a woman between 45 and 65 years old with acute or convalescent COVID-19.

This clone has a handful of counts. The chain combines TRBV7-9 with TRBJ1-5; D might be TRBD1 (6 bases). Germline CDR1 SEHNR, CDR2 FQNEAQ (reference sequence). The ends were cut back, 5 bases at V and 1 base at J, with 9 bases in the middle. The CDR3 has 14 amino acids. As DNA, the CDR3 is TGTGCCAGCAGCCGGGGGGGCAGCAATCAGCCCCAGCATTTT. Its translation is CASSRGGSNQPQHF. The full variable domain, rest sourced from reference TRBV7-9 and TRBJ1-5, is DTGVSQNPRHKITKRGQNVTFRCDPISEHNRLYWYRQTLGQGPEFLTYFQNEAQLEKSRLLSDRFSAERPKGSFSTLEIQRTEQGDSAMYLCASSRGGSNQPQHFGDGTRLSIL.

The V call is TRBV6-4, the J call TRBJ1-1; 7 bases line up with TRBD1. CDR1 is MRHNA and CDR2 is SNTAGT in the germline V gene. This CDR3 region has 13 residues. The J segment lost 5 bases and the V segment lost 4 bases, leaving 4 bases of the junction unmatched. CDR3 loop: CASSGKQGTEAFF. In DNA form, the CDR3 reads TGTGCCAGCAGTGGCAAACAGGGGACTGAAGCTTTCTTT.

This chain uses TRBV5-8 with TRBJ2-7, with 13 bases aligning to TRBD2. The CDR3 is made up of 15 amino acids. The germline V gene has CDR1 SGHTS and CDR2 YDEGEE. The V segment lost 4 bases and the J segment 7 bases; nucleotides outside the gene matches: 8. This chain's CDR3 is CASSRRLAGGREQYF. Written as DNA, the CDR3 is TGTGCCAGCAGCCGCCGACTAGCGGGAGGTCGGGAGCAGTACTTC.

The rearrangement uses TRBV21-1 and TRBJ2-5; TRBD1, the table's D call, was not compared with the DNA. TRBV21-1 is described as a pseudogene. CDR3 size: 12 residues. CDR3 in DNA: TGTGCCAGCAGCAAAGATGGACAGGCCCAGTACTTC. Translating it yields CASSKDGQAQYF.

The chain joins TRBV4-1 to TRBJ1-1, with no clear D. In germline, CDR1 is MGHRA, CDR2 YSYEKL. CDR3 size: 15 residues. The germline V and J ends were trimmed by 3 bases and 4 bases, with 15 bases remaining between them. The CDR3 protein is CASSQGWLGGTEAFF. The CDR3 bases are TGCGCCAGCAGCCAGGGATGGTTGGGAGGCACTGAAGCTTTCTTT.

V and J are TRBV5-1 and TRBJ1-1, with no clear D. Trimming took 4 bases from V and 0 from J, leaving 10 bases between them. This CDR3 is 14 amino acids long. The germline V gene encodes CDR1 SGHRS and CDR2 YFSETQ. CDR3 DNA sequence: TGCGCCAGCAGCCGCAGTGGTATGAACACTGAAGCTTTCTTT. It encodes CASSRSGMNTEAFF.

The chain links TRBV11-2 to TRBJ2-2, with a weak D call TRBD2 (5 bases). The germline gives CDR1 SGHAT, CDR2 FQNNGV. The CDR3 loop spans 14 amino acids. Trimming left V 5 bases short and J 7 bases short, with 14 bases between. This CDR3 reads CASSAGSVIGELFF. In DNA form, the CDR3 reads TGTGCCAGCAGCGCGGGTTCCGTTATCGGGGAGCTGTTTTTT.

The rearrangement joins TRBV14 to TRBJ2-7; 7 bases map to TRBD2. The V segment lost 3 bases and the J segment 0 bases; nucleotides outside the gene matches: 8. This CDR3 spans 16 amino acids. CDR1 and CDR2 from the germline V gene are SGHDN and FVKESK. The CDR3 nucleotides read TGTGCCAGCAGCCAGGGTCCCGGGACTACCTCCTACGAGCAGTACTTC. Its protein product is CASSQGPGTTSYEQYF.

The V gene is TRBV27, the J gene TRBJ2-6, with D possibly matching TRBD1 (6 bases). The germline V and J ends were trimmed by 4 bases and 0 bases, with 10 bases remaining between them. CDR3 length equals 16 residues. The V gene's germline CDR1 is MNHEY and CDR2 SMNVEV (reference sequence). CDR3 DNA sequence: TGTGCCAGCAGTTCCCGGACAGACTCTGGGGCCAACGTCCTGACTTTC. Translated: CASSSRTDSGANVLTF.

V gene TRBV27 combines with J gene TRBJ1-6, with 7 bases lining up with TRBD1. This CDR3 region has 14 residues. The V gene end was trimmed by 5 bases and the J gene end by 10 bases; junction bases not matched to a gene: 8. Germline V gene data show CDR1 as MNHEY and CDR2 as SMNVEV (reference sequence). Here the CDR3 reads CASSNRQGGSPLHF. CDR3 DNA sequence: TGTGCCAGCAGTAACCGACAGGGTGGCTCACCCCTCCACTTT.

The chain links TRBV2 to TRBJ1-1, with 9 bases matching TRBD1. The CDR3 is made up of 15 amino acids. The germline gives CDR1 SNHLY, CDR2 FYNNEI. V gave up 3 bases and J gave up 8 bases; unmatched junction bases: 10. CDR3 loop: CASSDIRTGVLEAFF. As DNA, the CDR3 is TGTGCCAGCAGTGATATAAGGACAGGGGTATTAGAAGCTTTCTTT.

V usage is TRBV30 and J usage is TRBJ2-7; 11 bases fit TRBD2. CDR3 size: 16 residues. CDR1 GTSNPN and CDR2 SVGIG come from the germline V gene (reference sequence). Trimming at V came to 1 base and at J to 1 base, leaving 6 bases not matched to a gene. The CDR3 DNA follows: TGTGCCTGGAGTGCCCCCGGGACTAGCGGTTCCTACGAGCAGTACTTC. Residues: CAWSAPGTSGSYEQYF.

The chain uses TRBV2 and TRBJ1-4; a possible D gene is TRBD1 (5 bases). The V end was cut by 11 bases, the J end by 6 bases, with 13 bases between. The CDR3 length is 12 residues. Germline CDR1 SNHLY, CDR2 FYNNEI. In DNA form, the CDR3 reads TGTGCCGGCCGTGGGACTTATGAAAAACTGTTTTTT. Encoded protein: CAGRGTYEKLFF.

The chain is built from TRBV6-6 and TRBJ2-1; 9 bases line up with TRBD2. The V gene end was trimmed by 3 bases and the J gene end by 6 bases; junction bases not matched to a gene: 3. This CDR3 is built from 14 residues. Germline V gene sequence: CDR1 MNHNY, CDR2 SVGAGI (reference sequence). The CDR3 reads CASSYRREGNEQFF. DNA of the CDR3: TGTGCCAGCAGTTATAGGCGGGAGGGCAATGAGCAGTTCTTC.

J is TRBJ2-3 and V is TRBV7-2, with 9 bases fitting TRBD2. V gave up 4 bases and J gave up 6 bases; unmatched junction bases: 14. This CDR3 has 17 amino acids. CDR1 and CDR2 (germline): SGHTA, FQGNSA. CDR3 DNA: TGTGCCAGCAGCTGGGGGGTGGCGGGAGGGCCACGGGATACGCAGTATTTT. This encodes CASSWGVAGGPRDTQYF.

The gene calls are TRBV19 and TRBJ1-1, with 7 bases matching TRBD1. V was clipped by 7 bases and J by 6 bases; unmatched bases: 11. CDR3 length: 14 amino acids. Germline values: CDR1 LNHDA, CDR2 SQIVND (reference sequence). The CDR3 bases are TGTGCCAGTACATCTAACCTCGGGACAGCTGAAGCTTTCTTT. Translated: CASTSNLGTAEAFF. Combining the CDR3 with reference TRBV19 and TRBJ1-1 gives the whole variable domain DGGITQSPKYLFRKEGQNVTLSCEQNLNHDAMYWYRQDPGQGLRLIYYSQIVNDFQKGDIAEGYSVSREKKESFPLTVTSAQKNPTAFYLCASTSNLGTAEAFFGQGTRLTVV.

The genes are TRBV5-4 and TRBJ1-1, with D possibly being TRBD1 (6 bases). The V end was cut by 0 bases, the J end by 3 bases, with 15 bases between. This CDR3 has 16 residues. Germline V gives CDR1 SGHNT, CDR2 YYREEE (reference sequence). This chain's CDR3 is CASSLGYRAKDTEAFF. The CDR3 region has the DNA TGTGCCAGCAGCTTGGGGTACAGGGCGAAAGACACTGAAGCTTTCTTT. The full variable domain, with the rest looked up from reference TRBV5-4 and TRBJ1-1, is ETGVTQSPTHLIKTRGQQVTLRCSSQSGHNTVSWYQQALGQGPQFIFQYYREEENGRGNFPPRFSGLQFPNYSSELNVNALELDDSALYLCASSLGYRAKDTEAFFGQGTRLTVV.

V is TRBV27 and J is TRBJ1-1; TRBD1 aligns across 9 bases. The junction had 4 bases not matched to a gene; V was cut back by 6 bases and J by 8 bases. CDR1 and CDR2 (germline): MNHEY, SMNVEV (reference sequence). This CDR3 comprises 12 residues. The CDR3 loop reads CASSRTGDEAFF. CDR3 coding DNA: TGTGCCAGCAGCCGGACAGGGGACGAAGCTTTCTTT.

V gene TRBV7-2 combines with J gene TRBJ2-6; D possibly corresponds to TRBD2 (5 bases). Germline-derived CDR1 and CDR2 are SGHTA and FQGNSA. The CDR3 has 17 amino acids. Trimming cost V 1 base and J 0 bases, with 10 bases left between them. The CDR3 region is CASSLGVRDSGANVLTF. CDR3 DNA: TGTGCCAGCAGCTTAGGGGTGAGGGACTCTGGGGCCAACGTCCTGACTTTC.

CDR3 sequence: CASSRTSGRVRPGGDTQYF. CDR3 bases: TGTGCCAGCAGCAGGACTAGCGGGAGGGTCCGCCCCGGCGGAGATACGCAGTATTTT. The chain employs TRBV27 and TRBJ2-3, with 15 positions matching TRBD2. Germline CDR1 is MNHEY and CDR2 is SMNVEV (reference sequence). V gave up 6 bases and J gave up 5 bases; unmatched junction bases: 15. This CDR3 is 19 amino acids long.

The DNA for the CDR3 is TGTGCCAGCCTTACTCGACAGGGGGGCTTCACTGAAGCTTTCTTT. It yields the protein CASLTRQGGFTEAFF. V usage is TRBV19 and J usage is TRBJ1-1, with 9 bases fitting TRBD1. Germline lookup yields CDR1 LNHDA and CDR2 SQIVND (reference sequence). J lost 4 bases, V lost 9 bases, and 12 bases had no gene match. The CDR3 contains 15 residues.

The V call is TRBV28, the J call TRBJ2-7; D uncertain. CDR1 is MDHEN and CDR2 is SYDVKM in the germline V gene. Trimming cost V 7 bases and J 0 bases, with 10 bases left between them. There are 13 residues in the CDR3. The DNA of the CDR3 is TGTGCCAGCATCGCACTTAACTCCTACGAGCAGTACTTC. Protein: CASIALNSYEQYF.

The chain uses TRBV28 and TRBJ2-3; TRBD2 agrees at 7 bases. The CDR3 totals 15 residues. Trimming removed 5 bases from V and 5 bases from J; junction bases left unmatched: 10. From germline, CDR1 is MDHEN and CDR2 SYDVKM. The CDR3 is CASSHGGKQGDTQYF. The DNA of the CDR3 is TGTGCCAGCAGTCACGGGGGGAAACAAGGAGATACGCAGTATTTT.

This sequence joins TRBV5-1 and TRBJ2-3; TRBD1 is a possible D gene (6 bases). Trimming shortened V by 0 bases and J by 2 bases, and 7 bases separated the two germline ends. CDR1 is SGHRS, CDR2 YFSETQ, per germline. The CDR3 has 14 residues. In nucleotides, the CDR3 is TGCGCCAGCAGCTTGGGACAGGTCACAGATACGCAGTATTTT. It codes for CASSLGQVTDTQYF.

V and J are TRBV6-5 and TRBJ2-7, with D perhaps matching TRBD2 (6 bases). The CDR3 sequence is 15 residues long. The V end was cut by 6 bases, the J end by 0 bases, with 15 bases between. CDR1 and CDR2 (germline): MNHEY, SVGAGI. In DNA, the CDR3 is TGTGCCAGCAGGGATTCGGGAGTAGCCTCCTACGAGCAGTACTTC. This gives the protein CASRDSGVASYEQYF.

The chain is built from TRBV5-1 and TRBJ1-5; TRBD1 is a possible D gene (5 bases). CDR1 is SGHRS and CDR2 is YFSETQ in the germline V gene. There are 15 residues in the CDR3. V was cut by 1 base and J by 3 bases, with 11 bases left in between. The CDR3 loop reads CASSLSPGNNQPQHF. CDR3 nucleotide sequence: TGCGCCAGCAGCTTGTCTCCAGGGAACAATCAGCCCCAGCATTTT.

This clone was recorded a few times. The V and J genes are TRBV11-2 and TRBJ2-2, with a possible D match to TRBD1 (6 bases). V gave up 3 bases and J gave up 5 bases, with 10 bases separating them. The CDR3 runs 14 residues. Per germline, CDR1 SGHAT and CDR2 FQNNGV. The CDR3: CASSFWGRTGELFF. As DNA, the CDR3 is TGTGCCAGCAGCTTCTGGGGGCGAACCGGGGAGCTGTTTTTT.

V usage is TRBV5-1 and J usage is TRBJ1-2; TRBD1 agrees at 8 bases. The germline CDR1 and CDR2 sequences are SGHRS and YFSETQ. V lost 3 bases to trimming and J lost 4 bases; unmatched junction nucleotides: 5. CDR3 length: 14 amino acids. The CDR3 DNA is TGCGCCAGCAGCTCACAGGGGGGCAGCTATGGCTACACCTTC. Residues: CASSSQGGSYGYTF.